Sequencing of this T cell receptor (beta chain) was carried out in a study of blood T cell repertoires in COVID-19. Study details: From T cells, B-cell-depleted T cells, or PBMCs came the material, which was cDNA or gDNA.

Original processing notes: Counts of nucleated cells, estimated from reference gene primer amplification, were obtained. Here immunoSEQ multiplex PCR was the method, and the copy in TCRdb shows in-frame clones only, minus some. The V and J calls and clone size come from that table; D and trimming were worked out from the DNA. Here the sample spans 170,000 or so clones, approximately 80% being singletons. The CDR3 length is 13 residues. The V gene's germline CDR1 is SGHRS and CDR2 YFSETQ. The V gene lost 0 bases and the J gene lost 2 bases, with 6 bases spanning the gap. The Seattle patients, enrolled during active infection, were followed longitudinally.

This chain links TRBV5-1 with TRBJ2-7; D unclear. The sequenced sample was peripheral blood. The TCR was taken from a woman in her thirties or forties with COVID-19, enrolled during active disease. The CDR3: CASSLELTYEQYF. The CDR3 nucleotides are TGCGCCAGCAGCTTGGAACTGACCTACGAGCAGTACTTC.